These 8 T cell receptor beta chains came from one sample sequenced in a study of chemoradiotherapy in HPV16-positive cancers. Assay: immunoSEQ multiplex PCR; the TCRdb copy retains only in-frame clones and omits some. This table holds 12,000 or so clones, approximately 87% found once. Material: blood, obtained from a patient who underwent chemoradiotherapy. Receptors were obtained from a human donor with HPV-associated anogenital cancer.

The chain carries TRBV25-1 and TRBJ1-1; D perhaps matches TRBD1 (5 bases). This CDR3 region has 15 residues. Trimming removed 6 bases from V and 1 base from J, with 15 bases in between. Germline values: CDR1 MGHDK, CDR2 SYGVNS. CDR3 nucleotides: TGTGCCAGCAGCTGGTCCGGGACCGAGAACACTGAAGCTTTCTTT. This encodes CASSWSGTENTEAFF.

The chain employs TRBV11-3 and TRBJ1-1; D is undetermined. The length of the CDR3 is 14 residues. V lost 7 bases and J 1 base, leaving 13 bases between the germline ends. CDR1 is SGHNT and CDR2 is YENEEA in the germline V gene. The CDR3 spells CASNYTPENTEAFF. The CDR3 nucleotides are TGTGCCAGCAACTACACCCCGGAGAACACTGAAGCTTTCTTT.

V and J are TRBV6-6 and TRBJ1-1; TRBD1 might be the D (6 bases). The germline gives CDR1 MNHNY, CDR2 SVGAGI (reference sequence). Trimming removed 6 bases from V and 8 bases from J, with 22 bases in between. The CDR3 length is 15 residues. The CDR3 DNA reads as TGTGCCAGCAGATTTCACAGGGCAGCATCTTTAGAAGCTTTCTTT. This translates into CASRFHRAASLEAFF.

V is TRBV27 and J is TRBJ2-2; 9 bases agree with TRBD1. Germline CDR1 MNHEY, CDR2 SMNVEV (reference sequence). This CDR3 is built from 17 residues. The trim removed 3 bases at V and 3 bases at J, leaving 8 bases unmatched. The CDR3 region is CASSFHGQGRDTGELFF. The CDR3 bases are TGTGCCAGCAGTTTCCACGGACAGGGGCGAGACACCGGGGAGCTGTTTTTT.

J is TRBJ1-1 and V is TRBV29-1; D unclear. The V gene lost 4 bases and the J gene lost 0 bases, with 18 bases spanning the gap. CDR1 SQVTM and CDR2 ANQGSEA come from the germline V gene. The CDR3 has 16 amino acids. CDR3 nucleotide sequence: TGCAGCGTTGTCGACCGCCTCTTCACTATGAACACTGAAGCTTTCTTT. This translates into CSVVDRLFTMNTEAFF.

The chain is built from TRBV30 and TRBJ1-4, with D possibly matching TRBD1 (5 bases). The CDR3 consists of 14 residues. Trimming pared 0 bases from V and 4 bases from J, leaving 9 bases between. Germline loops: CDR1 GTSNPN, CDR2 SVGIG (reference sequence). The CDR3 sequence is CAWSVDRLNEKLFF. CDR3 DNA: TGTGCCTGGAGTGTCGACAGACTTAATGAAAAACTGTTTTTT.

The V call is TRBV7-9, the J call TRBJ2-3, with D unresolved. Germline-derived CDR1 and CDR2 are SEHNR and FQNEAQ (reference sequence). Trimming removed 1 base from V and 2 bases from J, with 1 base in between. This CDR3 has 12 residues. The CDR3 here is CASSLDTDTQYF. CDR3 bases: TGTGCCAGCAGCTTAGACACAGATACGCAGTATTTT.

This clone was recorded once. The chain joins TRBV5-6 to TRBJ2-5; D is possibly TRBD1 (5 bases). The CDR3 consists of 11 residues. V dropped 7 bases and J dropped 3 bases, with 7 bases sitting between them. The V gene's germline CDR1 is SGHDT and CDR2 YYEEEE. In nucleotides, the CDR3 is TGTGCCAGCGCCAGGGAAGAGACCCAGTACTTC. Protein product: CASAREETQYF.